The present entry profiles one TCR beta chain with its context. This clone was detected once. No cognate antigen has been identified for it. There are no base qualities to consult, and no much larger clone falls within one base. This sample was included in a study of blood T cell repertoires in COVID-19 (dated by TCRdb to 2020 to 2022). Broadly, across the study: Collaborator samples came from the United States, Italy and Spain and covered acute and convalescent phases of COVID-19. The prospective study material was composed of cDNA or gDNA derived from T cells, B-cell-depleted T cells, or PBMCs. Subjects who had been exposed to COVID-19, were actively infected with it, or had recovered from it provided the deeply sampled blood TCRbeta repertoires that made up the dataset. A freely available public database, intended as a resource for researchers studying the immune response to SARS-CoV-2, is where the repertoires were released. Samples were obtained from the ongoing ImmuneRACE study (first 160 participants) and from 1,254 subjects provided by 6 global collaborators. The sample metadata nearly always contained a de-identified subject ID, COVID-19 status, age in years and sex. Where HLA class I and class II types were available, the types were taken from metadata supplied by the sample provider, not from assay-based typing.

From the cysteine through the phenylalanine, the CDR3 covers 16 amino acids. Of the read, only the CDR3 DNA is kept; its 48 bases are in frame from base 1. Reading the germline V gene (reference sequence) gives CDR1 SEHNR and CDR2 FQNEAQ. V is clipped by 0 bases and J by 4 bases, and the sequence between their germline boundaries is 13 bases long. Each collaborating institution followed its own protocols to collect whole blood in K2EDTA tubes. For TCRbeta analysis, collaborators shipped samples in one of three forms: frozen whole blood, isolated PBMCs, or DNA extracted from either of those sample types. The immunoSEQ Assay, a bias-controlled multiplex PCR, was used to amplify TCRbeta CDR3 regions from genomic DNA. The original pipeline was this. The number of nucleated cells in each sample was estimated by amplification of reference gene primers within the assay. To quantify the absolute abundance of each unique TCRbeta CDR3 rearrangement, sequence reads were collapsed and filtered. For each sample, productive Simpson clonality was calculated as the square root of Simpson's diversity index across productive rearrangements. TCRdb took over this immuneACCESS table, retaining in-frame rearrangements with V and J assigned. Such tables are incomplete; in checked studies, under half of the missing clones stem from an unresolved V gene, and the remainder is unexplained. V, J and clone size are taken as reported in that table, and D and trimming were inferred from the DNA itself. Here the sample has roughly 43,000 clones; over 75% occur a single time. Roughly a quarter of the sample is held by the ten biggest clonotypes.

Overall study outcomes, separate from this receptor: Clinical and demographic metadata were provided uncurated, with the amount varying by source and participant.

The chain uses TRBV7-9 and TRBJ1-3, and the D gene may be TRBD1, 5 bases matching. The clonotype comes from a woman in her sixties or seventies with acute or convalescent COVID-19. Source material: peripheral blood. The DNA sequence is as follows: TGTGCCAGCAGCTTAGCGGGCGGGGGATCCGGAAACACCATATATTTT. This translates into CASSLAGGGSGNTIYF.